Detailed here is one TCR beta chain. The CDR3 loop spans 12 amino acids. CDR1 is SGHDN and CDR2 is FVKESK in the germline V gene. Between the trimmed V and J ends, which lost 4 bases and 5 bases, there was a span of 8 bases. Under the authors' procedure: Estimates of nucleated cell counts were drawn from the amplification of reference gene primers. This table comes from immunoSEQ multiplex PCR, and its TCRdb copy is limited to in-frame clones, with some not included. V and J calls and clone size are those listed in that table; D and trimming were worked out from the DNA. Of about 67,000 clones in the sample, roughly four fifths are singletons; the top ten hold roughly 41%. This entry is derived from a study of blood T cell repertoires in COVID-19. Across the study: The United States, Italy and Spain provided the acute and convalescent COVID-19 samples. Nucleic acid was either cDNA or gDNA, and it came from T cells, B-cell-depleted T cells, or PBMCs.

This sequence joins TRBV14 and TRBJ1-1; tentative D call: TRBD1 (6 bases). The specimen was peripheral blood. This clonotype was obtained from a human donor in a cohort sampled during active COVID-19. CDR3 coding DNA: TGTGCCAGCAGCCGGACAGAAACTGAAGCTTTCTTT. Its protein product is CASSRTETEAFF.